One sample yielded the 15 T cell receptor beta chains listed below, sequenced in a study of low-dose radiotherapy and immunotherapy resistance in tumors. TRAV- and TRBV-specific primers, spanning alpha and beta chains, primed first-strand cDNA. Amplification of TCRs used a constant-region primer and V-primer adapter for roughly 22 PCR cycles. In TCRdb, the reads were re-called with MiXCR into one record per CDR3 protein. In the table there are about 91,000 distinct CDR3 sequences, 20% to 25% of which are singletons. Time point in this sample: after trial treatment. Treatment defined: LDRT plus nivolumab, ipilimumab, low-dose cyclophosphamide and aspirin (RACIN trial). The sample was PBMCs, taken after low-dose radiotherapy plus immunotherapy. The receptors originated from a female donor with ovarian cancer.

This clonotype was recorded at least ten times. The chain uses TRBV4-2 and TRBJ2-6; weak D call: TRBD2 (5 bases). V gave up 3 bases and J gave up 0 bases, with 6 bases separating them. The CDR3 totals 15 residues. CDR1 is LGHNA and CDR2 is YNFKEQ in the germline V gene. Here the CDR3 DNA reads TGTGCCAGCAGCCATCGGGGCTCTGGGGCCAACGTCCTGACTTTC. Residues: CASSHRGSGANVLTF.

This chain joins TRBV27 and TRBJ2-2, with TRBD2 matching over 9 bases. This CDR3 region has 16 residues. Germline V lookup: CDR1 MNHEY, CDR2 SMNVEV (reference sequence). With 1 base clipped from V and 4 bases from J, the junction kept 4 bases outside the gene matches. As DNA, the CDR3 is TGTGCCAGCAGTTTATTCAGGACTAGCGTCACCGGGGAGCTGTTTTTT. Protein: CASSLFRTSVTGELFF.

A word on this clonotype: A single base separates this from a much larger clone, so it may be a read error. V is TRBV29-1 and J is TRBJ2-3, with 10 bases that match TRBD2. CDR1 and CDR2 (germline): SQVTM, ANQGSEA. The CDR3 is made up of 19 amino acids. The CDR3: CGVESVSAGGLTGTDTQYF. The CDR3 DNA sequence: TGCGGCGTTGAATCGGTTTCAGCGGGAGGGCTGACTGGCACAGATACGCAGTATTTT.

By its share, this clonotype is medium-sized. This chain connects TRBV5-1 to TRBJ1-1; D gene uncertain. V lost 1 base, J lost 5 bases, and 9 bases lay in between. The CDR3 has 13 residues. Germline V CDR1 and CDR2: SGHRS, YFSETQ. The CDR3 protein is CASSLRWDTEAFF. In DNA form, the CDR3 reads TGCGCCAGCAGCTTGAGATGGGATACTGAAGCTTTCTTT. Combining the CDR3 with reference TRBV5-1 and TRBJ1-1 gives the whole variable domain KAGVTQTPRYLIKTRGQQVTLSCSPISGHRSVSWYQQTPGQGLQFLFEYFSETQRNKGNFPGRFSGRQFSNSRSEMNVSTLELGDSALYLCASSLRWDTEAFFGQGTRLTVV.

The J gene is TRBJ2-1, the V gene TRBV5-6, with a tentative D call TRBD2 (5 bases). Trimming left V 5 bases short and J 4 bases short, with 25 bases between. Germline CDR1 is SGHDT and CDR2 is YYEEEE. This CDR3 comprises 18 residues. The chain's CDR3 is CASSPRLTGNMGYNEQFF. CDR3 coding DNA: TGTGCCAGCAGTCCAAGACTTACCGGGAACATGGGTTACAATGAGCAGTTCTTC.

This clonotype was counted a single time. This sequence may be a read error, since a much larger clone differs from it by one base. The conserved closing phenylalanine or tryptophan is absent in this CDR3, likely reflecting a read error. The V and J genes are TRBV6-8 and TRBJ2-2; maybe TRBD2 (6 bases). Trimming left V 5 bases short and J 5 bases short, with 18 bases between. This CDR3 spans 16 amino acids. Germline V CDR1 and CDR2: MNHGY, SAAAGT. DNA of the CDR3: TGTGCCAGCAGTCCCGTGGTCCAGGGAGGTACCGGGGAGCTGTTTGTT. Amino acids: CASSPVVQGGTGELFV.

Concerning this clonotype itself: Just one base apart from a much larger clone, this may be a read error. This chain joins TRBV7-2 and TRBJ1-5; no firm D call. Germline CDR1 and CDR2: SGHTA and FQGNSA. The CDR3 consists of 13 residues. CDR3 residues: CASSLDRNQSQHF. The DNA for the CDR3 is TGTGCCAGCAGCTTAGATCGCAATCAGTCCCAGCATTTT.

This clonotype was found many times. The rearrangement links TRBV24-1 to TRBJ2-3; D not certain. CDR1 KGHDR and CDR2 SFDVKD come from the germline V gene. This CDR3 has 12 residues. V gave up 4 bases and J gave up 3 bases, with 4 bases separating them. The CDR3: CATSDSTDTQYF. The CDR3 region has the DNA TGTGCCACCAGTGACTCTACAGATACGCAGTATTTT.

On this clonotype: A far bigger clonotype differs at one base, so this is likely a read error. V is TRBV6-6 and J is TRBJ2-1; tentatively, D is TRBD1 or TRBD2 (5 bases each). Between the trimmed V and J ends, which lost 1 base and 5 bases, there was a span of 18 bases. The CDR3 sequence is 17 residues long. Germline V lookup: CDR1 MNHNY, CDR2 SVGAGI (reference sequence). CDR3 coding DNA: TGTGCCAGCAGTTACTTTCGTGGGGGACCCAGCCACAATGAGCAGTTCTTC. This encodes CASSYFRGGPSHNEQFF.

This clonotype was seen ten or more times. The CDR3 coding sequence is TGTGCCAGCAGCTTATTGGAGGGGGCAGCTTTCTTT. As protein: CASSLLEGAAFF. The V gene is TRBV7-9, the J gene TRBJ1-1, with 7 bases identical to TRBD1. This CDR3 spans 12 amino acids. Looked up from germline, CDR1 is SEHNR and CDR2 is FQNEAQ (reference sequence). Unmatched junction bases numbered 4, after V lost 2 bases and J lost 10 bases.

This clonotype has ten or more counts. This sequence joins TRBV19 and TRBJ2-1, with TRBD2 matching over 7 bases. The germline V gene has CDR1 LNHDA and CDR2 SQIVND (reference sequence). The V gene end was trimmed by 9 bases and the J gene end by 6 bases; junction bases not matched to a gene: 11. The CDR3 loop spans 14 amino acids. CDR3 DNA sequence: TGTGCCAGCCGAGCGGGGTCTAAAACCAATGAGCAGTTCTTC. Translated, it gives CASRAGSKTNEQFF.

In this sample, this clonotype turned up many times. The chain links TRBV7-6 to TRBJ1-5, with a possible D match to TRBD1 (5 bases). In germline, CDR1 is SGHVS, CDR2 FNYEAQ. The CDR3 contains 15 residues. Trimming took 3 bases from V and 3 from J, leaving 12 bases between them. The CDR3 loop reads CASSFSPGLNQPQHF. The CDR3 DNA sequence: TGTGCCAGCAGCTTTTCTCCGGGACTCAATCAGCCCCAGCATTTT.

This clonotype was observed at least ten times. The chain employs TRBV30 and TRBJ2-3; unclear D gene. CDR3 length: 15 amino acids. Looked up from germline, CDR1 is GTSNPN and CDR2 is SVGIG (reference sequence). Trimming removed 5 bases from V and 1 base from J, with 16 bases in between. DNA for the CDR3: TGTGCCTGGTCACCTGCTTGGGGTGGCACAGATACGCAGTATTTT. It specifies CAWSPAWGGTDTQYF.

Points on this clonotype: A far bigger clonotype differs at one base, so this is likely a read error. The rearrangement links TRBV6-5 to TRBJ2-1; 9 bases fit TRBD2. After removal of 9 bases from V and 7 bases from J, the junction contained 7 bases not matched to a gene. The CDR3 totals 13 residues. Germline values: CDR1 MNHEY, CDR2 SVGAGI. The CDR3: CARASGMGNEQFF. The CDR3, as DNA: TGTGCCAGAGCTAGCGGGATGGGTAATGAGCAGTTCTTC.

As for this clonotype: It differs at one base from a far larger clone, so likely a read error. CDR3 bases: TGTGCCAGCAGAAAGGGGGGGACCCACAATGAGCAGTTCTTC. Amino acid sequence: CASRKGGTHNEQFF. The chain couples TRBV6-1 to TRBJ2-1, with D perhaps matching TRBD2 (7 bases). Germline V gene sequence: CDR1 MNHNS, CDR2 SASEGT. V lost 6 bases and J 5 bases, leaving 14 bases between the germline ends. This CDR3 contains 14 residues.